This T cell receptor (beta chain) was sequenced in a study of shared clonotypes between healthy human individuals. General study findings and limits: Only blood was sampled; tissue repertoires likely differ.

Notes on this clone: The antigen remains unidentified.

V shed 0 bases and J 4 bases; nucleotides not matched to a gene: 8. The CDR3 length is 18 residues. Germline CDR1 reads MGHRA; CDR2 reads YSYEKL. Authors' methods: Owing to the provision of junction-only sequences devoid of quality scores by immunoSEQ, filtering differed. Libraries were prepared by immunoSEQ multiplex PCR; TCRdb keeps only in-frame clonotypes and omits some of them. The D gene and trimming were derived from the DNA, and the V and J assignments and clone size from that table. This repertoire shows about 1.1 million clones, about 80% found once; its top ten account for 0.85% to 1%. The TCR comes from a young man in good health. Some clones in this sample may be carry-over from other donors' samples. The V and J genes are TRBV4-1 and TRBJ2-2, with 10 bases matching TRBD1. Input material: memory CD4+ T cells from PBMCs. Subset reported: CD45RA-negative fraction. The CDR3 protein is CASSQDPRDRGRTGELFF. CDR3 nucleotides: TGCGCCAGCAGCCAAGATCCCCGGGACAGGGGTCGCACCGGGGAGCTGTTTTTT.